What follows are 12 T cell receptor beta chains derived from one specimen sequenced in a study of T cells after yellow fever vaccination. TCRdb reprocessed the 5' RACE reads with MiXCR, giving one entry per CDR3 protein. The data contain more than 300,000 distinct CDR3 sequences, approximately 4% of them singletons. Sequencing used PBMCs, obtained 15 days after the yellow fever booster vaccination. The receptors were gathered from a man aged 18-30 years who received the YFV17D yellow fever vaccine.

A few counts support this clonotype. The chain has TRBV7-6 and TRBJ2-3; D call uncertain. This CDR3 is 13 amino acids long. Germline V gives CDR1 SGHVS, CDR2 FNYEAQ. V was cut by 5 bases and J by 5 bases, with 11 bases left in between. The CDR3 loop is CASSAPGLDTQYF. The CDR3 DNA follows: TGTGCCAGCAGCGCCCCGGGCCTAGATACGCAGTATTTT.

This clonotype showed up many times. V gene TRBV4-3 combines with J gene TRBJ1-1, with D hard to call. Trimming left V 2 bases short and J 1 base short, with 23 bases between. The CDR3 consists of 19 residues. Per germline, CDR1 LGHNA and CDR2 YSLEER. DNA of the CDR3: TGCGCCAGCAGCCAAAGCTTCGCGGGGATTCATCAGAGGAACACTGAAGCTTTCTTT. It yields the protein CASSQSFAGIHQRNTEAFF.

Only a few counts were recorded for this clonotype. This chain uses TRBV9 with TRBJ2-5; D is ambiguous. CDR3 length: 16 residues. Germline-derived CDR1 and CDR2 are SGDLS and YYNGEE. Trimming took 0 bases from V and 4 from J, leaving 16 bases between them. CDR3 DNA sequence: TGTGCCAGCAGCGTAGGGGTTGGGAATACCCTAGAGACCCAGTACTTC. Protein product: CASSVGVGNTLETQYF.

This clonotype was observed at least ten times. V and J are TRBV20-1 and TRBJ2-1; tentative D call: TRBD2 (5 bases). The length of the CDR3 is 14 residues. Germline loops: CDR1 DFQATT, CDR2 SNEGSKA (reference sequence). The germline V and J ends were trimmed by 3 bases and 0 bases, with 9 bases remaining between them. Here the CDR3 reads CSARERSSYNEQFF. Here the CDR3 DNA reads TGCAGTGCTAGGGAGCGGAGCTCCTACAATGAGCAGTTCTTC.

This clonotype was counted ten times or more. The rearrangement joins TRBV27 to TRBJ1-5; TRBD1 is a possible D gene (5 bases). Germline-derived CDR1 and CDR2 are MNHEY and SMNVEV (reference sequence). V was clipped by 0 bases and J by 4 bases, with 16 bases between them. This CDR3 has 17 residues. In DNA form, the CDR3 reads TGTGCCAGCAGTTTATCGGGACGCTGGATGTCAAATCAGCCCCAGCATTTT. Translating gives CASSLSGRWMSNQPQHF.

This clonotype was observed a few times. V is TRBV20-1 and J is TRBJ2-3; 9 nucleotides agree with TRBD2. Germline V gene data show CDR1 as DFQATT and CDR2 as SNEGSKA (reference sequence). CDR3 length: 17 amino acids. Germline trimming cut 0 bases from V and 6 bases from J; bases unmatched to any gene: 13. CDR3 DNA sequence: TGCAGTGCTAGAGATCCGGCAGGGCTAGCGGGGATGGATACGCAGTATTTT. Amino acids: CSARDPAGLAGMDTQYF.

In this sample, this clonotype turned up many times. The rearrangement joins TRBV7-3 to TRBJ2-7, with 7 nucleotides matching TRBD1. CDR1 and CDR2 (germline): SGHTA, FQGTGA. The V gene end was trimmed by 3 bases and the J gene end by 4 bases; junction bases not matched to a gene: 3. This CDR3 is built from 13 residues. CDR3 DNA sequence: TGTGCCAGCAGCTTGGGGACAGAGTACGAGCAGTACTTC. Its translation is CASSLGTEYEQYF. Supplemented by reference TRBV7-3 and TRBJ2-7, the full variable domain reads GAGVSQTPSNKVTEKGKYVELRCDPISGHTALYWYRQSLGQGPEFLIYFQGTGAADDSGLPNDRFFAVRPEGSVSTLKIQRTERGDSAVYLCASSLGTEYEQYFGPGTRLTVT.

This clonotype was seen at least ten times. CDR3 nucleotides: TGTGCCAGCAGCCCCAGGGGGGCCTATGGCTACACCTTC. It encodes CASSPRGAYGYTF. The J gene is TRBJ1-2, the V gene TRBV9, with 7 bases aligning to TRBD1. Germline V gene sequence: CDR1 SGDLS, CDR2 YYNGEE. The CDR3 consists of 13 residues. After removal of 4 bases from V and 4 bases from J, the junction contained 4 bases not matched to a gene.

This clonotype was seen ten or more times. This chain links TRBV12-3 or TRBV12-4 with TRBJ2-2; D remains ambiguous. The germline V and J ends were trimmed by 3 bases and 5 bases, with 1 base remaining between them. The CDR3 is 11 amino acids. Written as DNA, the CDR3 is TGTGCCAGCAGTTTTACCGGGGAGCTGTTTTTT. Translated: CASSFTGELFF.

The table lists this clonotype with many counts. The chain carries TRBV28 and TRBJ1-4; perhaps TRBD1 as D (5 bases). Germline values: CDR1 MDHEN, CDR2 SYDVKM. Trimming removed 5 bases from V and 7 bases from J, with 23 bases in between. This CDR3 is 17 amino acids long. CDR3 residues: CASSAHLRGTQSEKLFF. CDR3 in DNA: TGTGCCAGCAGTGCCCACTTAAGGGGAACGCAGAGTGAAAAACTGTTTTTT.

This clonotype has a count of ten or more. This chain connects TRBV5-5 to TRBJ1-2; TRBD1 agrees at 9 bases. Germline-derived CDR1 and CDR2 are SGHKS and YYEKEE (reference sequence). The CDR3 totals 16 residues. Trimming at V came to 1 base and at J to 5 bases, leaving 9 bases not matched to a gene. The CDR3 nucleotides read TGTGCCAGCAGCTTGAGGACAGGGGTTGGAATTTATGGCTACACCTTC. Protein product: CASSLRTGVGIYGYTF.

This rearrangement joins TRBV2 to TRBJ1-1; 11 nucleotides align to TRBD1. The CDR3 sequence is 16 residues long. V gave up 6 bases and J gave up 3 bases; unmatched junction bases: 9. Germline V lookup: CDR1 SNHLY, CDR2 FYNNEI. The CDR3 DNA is TGTGCCAGCAGCTCCGGACAGGGGGCTATGTACACTGAAGCTTTCTTT. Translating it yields CASSSGQGAMYTEAFF.